This TCR beta chain was recovered during a study of blood T cell repertoires in COVID-19. Assay used: immunoSEQ multiplex PCR; TCRdb lists only in-frame clones, some missing. This sample carries tens of thousands of clones, around 81% of them seen once, and the ten largest clones take 9.6%. The V gene's germline CDR1 is SGHAT and CDR2 FQNNGV. V lost 4 bases to trimming and J lost 3 bases, with 12 bases between them. This CDR3 has 14 amino acids. The gene calls are TRBV11-2 and TRBJ2-5, with D perhaps TRBD1 (6 bases). The TCR sequence derives from an elderly man with COVID-19, enrolled during active disease. The sample comprised peripheral blood. In DNA, the CDR3 is TGTGCCAGCAGCTCGCTAGGGGGAAAAGAGACCCAGTACTTC. Its protein product is CASSSLGGKETQYF.